These 13 T cell receptor beta chains were all obtained from the same sample, sequenced in a study of shared clonotypes between healthy human individuals. Measured with immunoSEQ multiplex PCR; TCRdb has only the in-frame clones, and not every one. This sample has fewer than 100,000 clones, with around 67% found just once. What was sequenced was memory CD8+ T cells sorted from blood. Sample subset: CD45RO+ cells pooled with CCR7-negative TemRA cells. The receptors come from a man in his thirties or forties in good health.

The chain couples TRBV9 to TRBJ2-3; no reliable D call. Germline V CDR1 and CDR2: SGDLS, YYNGEE. V was shortened by 0 bases and J by 2 bases, with 7 bases between the two germline ends. This CDR3 has 14 amino acids. CDR3 bases: TGTGCCAGCAGCGTAGGAGCCACCACAGATACGCAGTATTTT. Encoded protein: CASSVGATTDTQYF.

This rearrangement joins TRBV28 to TRBJ2-5; D perhaps matches TRBD2 (5 bases). Trimming shortened V by 10 bases and J by 0 bases, and 15 bases separated the two germline ends. The CDR3 is 14 residues long. Germline assignment: CDR1 MDHEN and CDR2 SYDVKM. CDR3 in DNA: TGTGCCAACCTTGCCTGGGAGAACCAAGAGACCCAGTACTTC. Translation: CANLAWENQETQYF.

This sequence joins TRBV29-1 and TRBJ2-1, with D perhaps TRBD2 (5 bases). The length of the CDR3 is 12 residues. Germline V lookup: CDR1 SQVTM, CDR2 ANQGSEA. CDR3 protein: CRVGISYNEQFF. The CDR3, as DNA: TGCAGGGTCGGGATTTCCTACAATGAGCAGTTCTTC.

This chain joins TRBV6-5 and TRBJ2-1; the D is unclear. This CDR3 comprises 12 residues. V lost 6 bases to trimming and J lost 6 bases, with 9 bases between them. The germline V gene encodes CDR1 MNHEY and CDR2 SVGAGI. The DNA for the CDR3 is TGTGCCAGCAGCAAACAAAGCAATGAGCAGTTCTTC. Encoded protein: CASSKQSNEQFF.

The rearrangement joins TRBV25-1 to TRBJ2-7; TRBD1 might be the D (7 bases). CDR1 is MGHDK, CDR2 SYGVNS, per germline. The CDR3 is made up of 13 amino acids. The germline V and J ends were trimmed by 3 bases and 6 bases, with 12 bases remaining between them. The CDR3 DNA follows: TGTGCCAGCAGTGACCCCCAGGGGGGCGAGCAGTACTTC. This translates into CASSDPQGGEQYF.

The chain is built from TRBV6-1 and TRBJ2-1; 9 bases are shared with TRBD1. Germline CDR1 is MNHNS and CDR2 is SASEGT. The ends lost 1 base at V and 5 bases at J; junction bases unmatched: 6. The CDR3 totals 16 residues. In DNA form, the CDR3 reads TGTGCCAGCAGTGAAGATATCGGGACAGGGCACAATGAGCAGTTCTTC. Its translation is CASSEDIGTGHNEQFF.

The chain uses TRBV16 and TRBJ2-7; D not resolved. V lost 4 bases and J lost 2, with 9 bases in between. The CDR3 has 13 amino acids. Germline values: CDR1 KGHSY, CDR2 FQNENV. The DNA of the CDR3 is TGTGCCAGCAGCCTAACTGATCCCTACGAGCAGTACTTC. Its translation: CASSLTDPYEQYF.

This clone was counted many times. The chain combines TRBV28 with TRBJ1-4; D not certain. CDR3 length equals 15 residues. CDR1 is MDHEN and CDR2 is SYDVKM in the germline V gene. The V end was cut by 2 bases, the J end by 4 bases, with 11 bases between. The CDR3 loop is CASSLGNGDNEKLFF. CDR3 nucleotides: TGTGCCAGCAGTTTAGGTAACGGGGATAATGAAAAACTGTTTTTT.

The genes are TRBV5-6 and TRBJ2-3; the match to TRBD2 covers 7 bases. Germline V gives CDR1 SGHDT, CDR2 YYEEEE. The CDR3 covers 16 residues. After removal of 2 bases from V and 5 bases from J, the junction contained 11 bases not matched to a gene. CDR3 residues: CASSLRPSGGLDTQYF. The CDR3 DNA follows: TGTGCCAGCAGCTTAAGGCCTAGCGGCGGTTTAGATACGCAGTATTTT.

The rearrangement joins TRBV19 to TRBJ1-2; D gene uncertain. The CDR3 consists of 13 residues. Looked up from germline, CDR1 is LNHDA and CDR2 is SQIVND (reference sequence). V lost 2 bases and J lost 4, with 8 bases in between. The CDR3 spells CASSIQQSYGYTF. CDR3 bases: TGTGCCAGTAGTATACAGCAATCCTATGGCTACACCTTC.

The J gene is TRBJ2-7, the V gene TRBV11-1; 12 bases map to TRBD2. The germline V gene has CDR1 SGHAT and CDR2 FQDESV (reference sequence). Trimming cost V 3 bases and J 7 bases; bases outside gene matches: 7. This CDR3 spans 15 amino acids. The CDR3 protein is CASSFRLAGVDEQYF. Here the CDR3 DNA reads TGTGCCAGCAGCTTCCGACTAGCGGGAGTAGATGAGCAGTACTTC.

This clone was detected a few times. The chain combines TRBV5-1 with TRBJ2-7, with TRBD2 matching 8 bases. Per germline, CDR1 SGHRS and CDR2 YFSETQ. V lost 3 bases, J lost 1 base, and 6 bases stayed unmatched. CDR3 length equals 15 residues. Here the CDR3 reads CASSSLSGTSYEQYF. CDR3 in DNA: TGCGCCAGCAGCTCACTTAGCGGGACATCCTACGAGCAGTACTTC.

The chain combines TRBV5-1 with TRBJ2-3; D perhaps matches TRBD2 (5 bases). From germline, CDR1 is SGHRS and CDR2 YFSETQ. The CDR3 extends over 13 amino acids. The V end was cut by 5 bases, the J end by 6 bases, with 13 bases between. Here the CDR3 DNA reads TGCGCCAGCAGGGGAAGCGGCCCCGATACGCAGTATTTT. As protein: CASRGSGPDTQYF.